This T cell receptor beta chain came from a study of blood T cell repertoires in COVID-19. Germline V CDR1 and CDR2: MNHEY, SVGAGI. This CDR3 is 14 amino acids long. The V gene lost 6 bases and the J gene lost 5 bases, with 16 bases spanning the gap. Data came from immunoSEQ multiplex PCR; TCRdb stores just in-frame clones and leaves some out. The data show around 370,000 clones, around nine tenths seen once. The V and J genes are TRBV6-5 and TRBJ1-1; the D gene is possibly TRBD1 (5 bases). Sequencing used peripheral blood. This sequence originates from a woman between 18 and 30 years old who had recovered from COVID-19. CDR3 coding DNA: TGTGCCAGCAGCCGCGTGACAGTCGGTACTGAAGCTTTCTTT. This encodes CASSRVTVGTEAFF.